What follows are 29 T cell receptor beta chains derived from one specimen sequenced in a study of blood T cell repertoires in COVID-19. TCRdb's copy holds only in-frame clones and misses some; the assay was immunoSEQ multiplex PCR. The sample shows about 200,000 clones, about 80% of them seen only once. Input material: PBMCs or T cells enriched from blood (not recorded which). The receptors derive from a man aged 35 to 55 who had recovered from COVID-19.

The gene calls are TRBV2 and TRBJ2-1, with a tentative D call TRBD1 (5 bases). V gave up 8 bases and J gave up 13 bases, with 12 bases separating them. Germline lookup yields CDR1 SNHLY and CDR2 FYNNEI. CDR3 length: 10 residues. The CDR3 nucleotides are TGTGCCAGCCTAGGGGTTTTACAGTTCTTC. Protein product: CASLGVLQFF.

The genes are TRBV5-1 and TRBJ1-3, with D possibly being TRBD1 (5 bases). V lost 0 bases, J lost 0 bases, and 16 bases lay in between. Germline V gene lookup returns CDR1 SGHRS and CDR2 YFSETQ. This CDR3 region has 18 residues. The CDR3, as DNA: TGCGCCAGCAGCTTGGGTGGATTACAGGCTAGCTCTGGAAACACCATATATTTT. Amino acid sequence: CASSLGGLQASSGNTIYF. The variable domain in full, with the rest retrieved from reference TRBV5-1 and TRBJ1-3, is KAGVTQTPRYLIKTRGQQVTLSCSPISGHRSVSWYQQTPGQGLQFLFEYFSETQRNKGNFPGRFSGRQFSNSRSEMNVSTLELGDSALYLCASSLGGLQASSGNTIYFGEGSWLTVV.

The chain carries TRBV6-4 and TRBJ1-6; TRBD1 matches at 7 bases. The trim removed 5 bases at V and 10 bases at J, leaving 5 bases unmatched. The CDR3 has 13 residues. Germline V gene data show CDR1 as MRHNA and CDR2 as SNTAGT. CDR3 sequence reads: CASSTGERSPLHF. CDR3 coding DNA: TGTGCCAGCAGTACAGGGGAACGATCACCCCTCCACTTT.

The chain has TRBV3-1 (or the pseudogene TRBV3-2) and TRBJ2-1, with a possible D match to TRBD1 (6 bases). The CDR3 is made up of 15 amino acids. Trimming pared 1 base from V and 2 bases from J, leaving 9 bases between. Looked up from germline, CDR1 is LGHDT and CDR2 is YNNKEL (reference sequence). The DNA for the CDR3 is TGTGCCAGCAGCCAAGCGGGGACAACCTACAATGAGCAGTTCTTC. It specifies CASSQAGTTYNEQFF.

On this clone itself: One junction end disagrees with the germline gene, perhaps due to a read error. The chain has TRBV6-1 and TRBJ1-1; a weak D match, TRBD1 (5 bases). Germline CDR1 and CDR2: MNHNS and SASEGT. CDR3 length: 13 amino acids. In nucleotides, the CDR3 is TGTGCCAGCTGTGAGGACATCCTGAAGGAAGCTTTCTTT. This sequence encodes CASCEDILKEAFF.

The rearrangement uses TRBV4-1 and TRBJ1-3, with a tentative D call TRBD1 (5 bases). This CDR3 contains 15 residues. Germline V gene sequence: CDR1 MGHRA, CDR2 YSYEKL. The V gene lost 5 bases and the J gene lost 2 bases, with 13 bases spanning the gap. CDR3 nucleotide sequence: TGCGCCAGCAGCGAAGCCGGGGGGACTGGAAACACCATATATTTT. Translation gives CASSEAGGTGNTIYF.

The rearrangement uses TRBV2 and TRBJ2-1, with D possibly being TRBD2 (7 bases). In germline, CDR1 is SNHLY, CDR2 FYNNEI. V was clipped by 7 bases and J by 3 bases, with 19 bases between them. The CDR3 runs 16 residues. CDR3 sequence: CASTSDGGLIYNEQFF. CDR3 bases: TGTGCCAGCACGTCAGACGGGGGGCTAATCTACAATGAGCAGTTCTTC.

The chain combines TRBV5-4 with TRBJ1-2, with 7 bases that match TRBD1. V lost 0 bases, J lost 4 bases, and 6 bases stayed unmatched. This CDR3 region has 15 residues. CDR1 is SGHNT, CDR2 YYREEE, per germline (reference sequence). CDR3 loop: CASSLGTGGGYGYTF. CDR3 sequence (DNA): TGTGCCAGCAGCTTGGGGACAGGAGGAGGCTATGGCTACACCTTC. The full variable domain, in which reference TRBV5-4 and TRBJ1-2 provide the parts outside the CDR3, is ETGVTQSPTHLIKTRGQQVTLRCSSQSGHNTVSWYQQALGQGPQFIFQYYREEENGRGNFPPRFSGLQFPNYSSELNVNALELDDSALYLCASSLGTGGGYGYTFGSGTRLTVV.

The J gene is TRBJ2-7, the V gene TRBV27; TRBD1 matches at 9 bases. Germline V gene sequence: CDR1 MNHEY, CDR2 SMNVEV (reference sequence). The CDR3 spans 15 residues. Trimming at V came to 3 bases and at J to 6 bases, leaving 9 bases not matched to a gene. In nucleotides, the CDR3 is TGTGCCAGCAGTTTTCTAGAGACAGGGGGACCCGAGCAGTACTTC. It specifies CASSFLETGGPEQYF.

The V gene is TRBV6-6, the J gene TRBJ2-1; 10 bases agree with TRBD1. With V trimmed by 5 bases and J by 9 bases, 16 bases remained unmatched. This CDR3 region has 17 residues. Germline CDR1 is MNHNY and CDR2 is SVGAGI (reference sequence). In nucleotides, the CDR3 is TGTGCCAGCAGTCGCGCTTGCGGGACAGGGGATGTTTGTGAGCAGTTCTTC. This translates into CASSRACGTGDVCEQFF.

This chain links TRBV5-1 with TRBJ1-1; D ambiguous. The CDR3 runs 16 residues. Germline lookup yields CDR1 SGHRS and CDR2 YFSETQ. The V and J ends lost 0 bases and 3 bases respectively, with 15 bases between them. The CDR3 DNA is TGCGCCAGCAGCTTGGGTCACGGGATACTTGACACTGAAGCTTTCTTT. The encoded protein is CASSLGHGILDTEAFF.

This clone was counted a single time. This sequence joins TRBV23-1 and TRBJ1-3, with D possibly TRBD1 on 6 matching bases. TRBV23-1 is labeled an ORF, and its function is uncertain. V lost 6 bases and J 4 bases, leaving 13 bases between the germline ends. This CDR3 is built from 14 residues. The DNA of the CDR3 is TGCGCCAGCAGCCGCGGACAGAGAGGAAACACCATATATTTT. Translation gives CASSRGQRGNTIYF.

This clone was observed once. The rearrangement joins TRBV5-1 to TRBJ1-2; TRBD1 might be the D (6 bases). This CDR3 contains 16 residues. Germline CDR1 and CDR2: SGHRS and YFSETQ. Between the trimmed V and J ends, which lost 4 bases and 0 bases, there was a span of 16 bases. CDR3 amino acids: CASSAGQTYSNYGYTF. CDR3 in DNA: TGCGCCAGCAGCGCAGGACAGACCTACTCTAACTATGGCTACACCTTC.

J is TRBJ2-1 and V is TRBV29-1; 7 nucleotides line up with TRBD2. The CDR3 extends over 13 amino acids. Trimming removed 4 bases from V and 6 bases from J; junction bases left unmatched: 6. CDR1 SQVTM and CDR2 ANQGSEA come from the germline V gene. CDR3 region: CSVASWGGNEQFF. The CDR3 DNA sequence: TGCAGCGTTGCAAGTTGGGGGGGCAATGAGCAGTTCTTC.

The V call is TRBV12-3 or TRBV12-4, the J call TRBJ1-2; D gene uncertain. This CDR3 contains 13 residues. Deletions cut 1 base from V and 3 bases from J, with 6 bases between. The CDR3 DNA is TGTGCCAGCAGTTTAGGAAGAGACTATGGCTACACCTTC. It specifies CASSLGRDYGYTF.

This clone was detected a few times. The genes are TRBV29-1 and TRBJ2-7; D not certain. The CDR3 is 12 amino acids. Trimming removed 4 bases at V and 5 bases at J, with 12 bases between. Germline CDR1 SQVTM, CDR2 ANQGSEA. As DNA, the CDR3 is TGCAGCGTTGGTAGACTTTGGGACGAGCAGTACTTC. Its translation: CSVGRLWDEQYF.

The CDR3 reads CASSRDRAYNEQFF. As DNA, the CDR3 is TGTGCCAGCAGCCGGGACAGGGCCTACAATGAGCAGTTCTTC. This sequence joins TRBV3-1 (or the pseudogene TRBV3-2) and TRBJ2-1; 9 bases align to TRBD1. The CDR3 runs to 14 residues. Germline CDR1 is LGHDT and CDR2 is YNNKEL (reference sequence). The ends lost 4 bases at V and 2 bases at J; junction bases unmatched: 0.

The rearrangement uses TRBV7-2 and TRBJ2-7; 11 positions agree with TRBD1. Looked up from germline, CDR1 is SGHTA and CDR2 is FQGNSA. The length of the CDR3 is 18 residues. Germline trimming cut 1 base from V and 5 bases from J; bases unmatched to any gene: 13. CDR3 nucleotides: TGTGCCAGCAGCTTAGTAGCGTGGCCAGGACAGGGGGCGAACGAGCAGTACTTC. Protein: CASSLVAWPGQGANEQYF.

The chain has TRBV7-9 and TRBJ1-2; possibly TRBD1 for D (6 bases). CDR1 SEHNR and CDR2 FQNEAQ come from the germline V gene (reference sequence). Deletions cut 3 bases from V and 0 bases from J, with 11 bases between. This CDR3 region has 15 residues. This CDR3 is CASSLGGRTNYGYTF. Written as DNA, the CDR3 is TGTGCCAGCAGCTTGGGGGGGCGAACTAACTATGGCTACACCTTC.

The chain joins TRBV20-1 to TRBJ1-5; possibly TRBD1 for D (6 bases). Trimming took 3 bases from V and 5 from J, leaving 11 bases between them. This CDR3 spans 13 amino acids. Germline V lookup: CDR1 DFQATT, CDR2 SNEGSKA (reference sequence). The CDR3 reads CSASNAGDQPQHF. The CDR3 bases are TGCAGTGCTAGTAATGCAGGGGATCAGCCCCAGCATTTT.

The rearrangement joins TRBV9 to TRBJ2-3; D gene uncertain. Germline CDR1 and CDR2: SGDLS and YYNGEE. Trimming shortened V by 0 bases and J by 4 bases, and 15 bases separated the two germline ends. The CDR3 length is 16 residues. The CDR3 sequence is CASSVDWSILADTQYF. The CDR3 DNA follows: TGTGCCAGCAGCGTAGACTGGTCGATTTTAGCAGATACGCAGTATTTT.

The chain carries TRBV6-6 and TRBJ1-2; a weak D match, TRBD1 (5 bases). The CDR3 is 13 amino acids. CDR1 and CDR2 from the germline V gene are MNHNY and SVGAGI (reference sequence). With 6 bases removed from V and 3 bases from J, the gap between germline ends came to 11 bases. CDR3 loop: CASRAGADYGYTF. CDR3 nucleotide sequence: TGTGCCAGCAGGGCTGGGGCGGACTATGGCTACACCTTC.

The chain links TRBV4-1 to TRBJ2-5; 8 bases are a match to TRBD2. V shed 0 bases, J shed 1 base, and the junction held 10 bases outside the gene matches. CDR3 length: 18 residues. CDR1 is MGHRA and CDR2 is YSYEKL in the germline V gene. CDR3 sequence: CASSQDERGRGGQETQYF. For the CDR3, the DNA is TGCGCCAGCAGCCAAGATGAGCGAGGACGGGGGGGCCAAGAGACCCAGTACTTC.

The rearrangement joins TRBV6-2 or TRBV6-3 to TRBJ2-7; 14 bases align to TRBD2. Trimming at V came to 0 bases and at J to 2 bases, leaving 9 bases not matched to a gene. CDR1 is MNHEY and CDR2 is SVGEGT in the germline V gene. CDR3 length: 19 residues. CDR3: CASSYSMVGLAGGPYEQYF. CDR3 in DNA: TGTGCCAGCAGTTACTCGATGGTTGGACTAGCGGGGGGTCCCTACGAGCAGTACTTC.

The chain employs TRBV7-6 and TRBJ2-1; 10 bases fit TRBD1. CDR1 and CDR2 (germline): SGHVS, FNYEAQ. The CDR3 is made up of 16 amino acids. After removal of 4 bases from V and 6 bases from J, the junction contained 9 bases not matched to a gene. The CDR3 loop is CASSSVNRDRGNEQFF. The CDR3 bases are TGTGCCAGCAGCTCAGTAAACCGGGACAGGGGCAATGAGCAGTTCTTC.

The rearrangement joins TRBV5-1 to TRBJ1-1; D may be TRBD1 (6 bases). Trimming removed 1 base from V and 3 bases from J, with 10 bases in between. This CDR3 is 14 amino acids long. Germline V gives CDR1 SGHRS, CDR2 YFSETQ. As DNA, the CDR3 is TGCGCCAGCAGCTTGTCAGGGGACCACACTGAAGCTTTCTTT. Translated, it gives CASSLSGDHTEAFF. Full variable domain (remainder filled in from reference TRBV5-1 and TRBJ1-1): KAGVTQTPRYLIKTRGQQVTLSCSPISGHRSVSWYQQTPGQGLQFLFEYFSETQRNKGNFPGRFSGRQFSNSRSEMNVSTLELGDSALYLCASSLSGDHTEAFFGQGTRLTVV.

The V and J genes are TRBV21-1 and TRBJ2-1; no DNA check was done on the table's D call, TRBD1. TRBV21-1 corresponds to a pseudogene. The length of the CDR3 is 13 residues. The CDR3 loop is CASTRDTQNEQFF. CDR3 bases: TGTGCCAGCACCCGGGACACCCAAAATGAGCAGTTCTTC.

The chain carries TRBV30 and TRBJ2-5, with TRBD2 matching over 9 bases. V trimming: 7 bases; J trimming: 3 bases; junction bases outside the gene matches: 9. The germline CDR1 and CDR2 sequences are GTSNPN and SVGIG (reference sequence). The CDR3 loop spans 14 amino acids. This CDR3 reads CASSGSGGKETQYF. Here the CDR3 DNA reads TGTGCCTCTTCGGGTAGCGGGGGTAAAGAGACCCAGTACTTC.

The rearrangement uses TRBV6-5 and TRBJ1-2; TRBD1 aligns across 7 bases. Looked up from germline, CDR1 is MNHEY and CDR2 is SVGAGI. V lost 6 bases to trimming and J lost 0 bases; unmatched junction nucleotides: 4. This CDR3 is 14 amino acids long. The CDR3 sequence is CASRRDSSNYGYTF. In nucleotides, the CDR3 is TGTGCCAGCAGACGGGACAGTTCTAACTATGGCTACACCTTC.